A selection of T cell receptor beta chains follows, all from one sample in a study of shared clonotypes between healthy human individuals. Sequencing used immunoSEQ multiplex PCR; TCRdb keeps in-frame clones, though not all of them. The sample lists 180,000 or so clones, roughly 91% occurring once. The sample consisted of naive CD4+ T cells sorted from blood. The receptors shown here come from a woman aged 30 to 39 in good health. CDR3s include the opening cysteine and the closing phenylalanine or tryptophan. The D gene is left open where the match is weak. A clone size is listed for some rows: how often the clone was seen (once, few, many), or a class if it is expanded.

once	TRBV18	.	TRBJ2-3	CASSHTLEWADTQYF	TGTGCCAGCTCGCATACTCTCGAATGGGCAGATACGCAGTATTTT
.	TRBV14	TRBD1	TRBJ2-7	CASRETGTGGSYEQYF	TGTGCCAGCAGGGAAACCGGGACAGGGGGTTCCTACGAGCAGTACTTC
.	TRBV7-8	TRBD2	TRBJ2-7	CASSLTGGRAWREQYF	TGTGCCAGCAGCTTAACCGGCGGGAGGGCCTGGCGGGAGCAGTACTTC
.	TRBV29-1	.	TRBJ2-3	CSVGPTSTDTQYF	TGCAGCGTTGGCCCTACTAGCACAGATACGCAGTATTTT
.	TRBV7-3	.	TRBJ2-5	CASSRAGRRGETQYF	TGTGCCAGCAGCCGTGCAGGCAGGAGGGGGGAGACCCAGTACTTC
once	TRBV6-4	TRBD1	TRBJ1-5	CASSDRDSYEPQHF	TGTGCCAGCAGTGATAGGGACAGCTATGAGCCCCAGCATTTT
.	TRBV15	TRBD2	TRBJ2-3	CATSRQREGRTDTQYF	TGTGCCACCAGCAGACAGCGGGAGGGGAGGACAGATACGCAGTATTTT
.	TRBV28	.	TRBJ2-7	CASSLPGTETHSEYEQYF	TGTGCCAGCAGTTTACCCGGGACGGAGACCCATTCGGAGTACGAGCAGTACTTC
.	TRBV19	.	TRBJ1-1	CASKEGWDTEAFF	TGTGCCAGTAAAGAGGGCTGGGACACTGAAGCTTTCTTT
.	TRBV14	.	TRBJ2-6	CASSQIGANVLTF	TGTGCCAGCAGCCAAATTGGGGCCAACGTCCTGACTTTC
.	TRBV7-9	.	TRBJ2-1	CASSLQGRGYNEQFF	TGTGCCAGCAGCCTCCAAGGGCGCGGGTACAATGAGCAGTTCTTC
.	TRBV27	TRBD2	TRBJ2-3	CASSPPPGTTSTDTQYF	TGTGCCAGCAGTCCACCCCCAGGGACTACCAGCACAGATACGCAGTATTTT
few	TRBV7-8	.	TRBJ2-7	CASSLSRGSYEQYF	TGTGCCAGCAGCTTAAGTCGCGGTTCCTACGAGCAGTACTTC
.	TRBV6-1	TRBD1	TRBJ2-7	CASSGDRGEAYEQYF	TGTGCCAGCAGTGGCGACAGGGGGGAAGCCTACGAGCAGTACTTC
.	TRBV29-1	.	TRBJ1-2	CSVDIGRGTGYTF	TGCAGCGTTGACATCGGCAGGGGCACGGGCTACACCTTC
.	TRBV27	.	TRBJ1-1	CASNPRGRGPEAFF	TGTGCCAGCAACCCCCGGGGGAGGGGACCTGAAGCTTTCTTT
once	TRBV5-6	TRBD2	TRBJ2-1	CASTPWLAGGWDEQFF	TGTGCCAGCACCCCGTGGTTAGCGGGAGGGTGGGATGAGCAGTTCTTC
.	TRBV28	TRBD2	TRBJ2-7	CASSGLAGEQYF	TGTGCCAGCAGCGGACTAGCGGGCGAGCAGTACTTC
.	TRBV5-1	.	TRBJ2-5	CASSVGGQETQYF	TGCGCCAGCAGCGTAGGGGGGCAAGAGACCCAGTACTTC
.	TRBV7-9	.	TRBJ1-1	CASSSTRGMNTEAFF	TGTGCCAGCAGCTCTACTCGGGGGATGAACACTGAAGCTTTCTTT
.	TRBV23-1	.	TRBJ2-3	CASSQEEVLPTDTQYF	TGCGCCAGCAGCCAGGAAGAAGTCTTACCGACAGATACGCAGTATTTT
.	TRBV28	.	TRBJ1-6	CASRQGSSPLHF	TGTGCCAGCAGGCAGGGGAGTTCACCCCTCCACTTT
.	TRBV6-6	TRBD1	TRBJ1-1	CASSLGQGGTEAFF	TGTGCCAGCAGTTTGGGACAGGGGGGCACTGAAGCTTTCTTT
.	TRBV15	TRBD2	TRBJ2-7	CATSGGTSGSVDEQYF	TGTGCCACCAGCGGAGGGACTAGCGGGAGTGTCGACGAGCAGTACTTC
few	TRBV7-3	TRBD1	TRBJ2-7	CASSQGQGNTGEQYF	TGTGCCAGCAGCCAAGGACAGGGGAATACGGGGGAGCAGTACTTC
.	TRBV7-9	TRBD1	TRBJ1-2	CASMGQRTNYGYTF	TGTGCCAGCATGGGACAGCGAACTAACTATGGCTACACCTTC
.	TRBV19	.	TRBJ1-5	CASSYRTANLPQHF	TGTGCCAGTAGTTATCGCACAGCTAACCTTCCCCAGCATTTT
.	TRBV5-1	TRBD1	TRBJ1-1	CASSFSGQAVTEAFF	TGCGCCAGCAGCTTCTCTGGACAGGCCGTCACTGAAGCTTTCTTT
.	TRBV6-5	.	TRBJ2-4	CASSPGASTKNIQYF	TGTGCCAGCAGTCCGGGGGCGTCGACCAAAAACATTCAGTACTTC
.	TRBV5-5	TRBD1	TRBJ2-7	CASTLGWTGASYEQYF	TGTGCCAGCACCTTGGGGTGGACAGGGGCCTCCTACGAGCAGTACTTC
.	TRBV19	TRBD1	TRBJ2-3	CATTGGTDTQYF	TGTGCCACGACAGGGGGCACAGATACGCAGTATTTT
.	TRBV18	TRBD1	TRBJ2-7	CASSPGQGSEQYF	TGTGCCAGCTCACCGGGACAGGGCAGCGAGCAGTACTTC
.	TRBV2	.	TRBJ1-4	CASNRTPNEKLFF	TGTGCCAGCAACAGGACACCGAATGAAAAACTGTTTTTT
.	TRBV11-2	TRBD2	TRBJ2-7	CASSFPGGYEQYF	TGTGCCAGCAGCTTCCCGGGAGGCTACGAGCAGTACTTC
.	TRBV2	.	TRBJ2-7	CASSVRSLAHYEQYF	TGTGCCAGCAGTGTCAGGTCTCTAGCCCACTACGAGCAGTACTTC
.	TRBV7-2	.	TRBJ2-7	CASSPNGKQGGEQYF	TGTGCCAGCAGCCCAAACGGGAAGCAGGGAGGCGAGCAGTACTTC
.	TRBV28	TRBD1	TRBJ1-2	CASSLYRGSANYGYTF	TGTGCCAGCAGTCTATACAGGGGTAGCGCTAACTATGGCTACACCTTC
.	TRBV18	.	TRBJ2-3	CASSPLDKYPSTDTQYF	TGTGCCAGCTCACCCCTCGACAAATATCCTAGCACAGATACGCAGTATTTT
.	TRBV5-1	TRBD1	TRBJ2-7	CASSETGGYEQYF	TGCGCCAGCAGCGAGACAGGGGGCTACGAGCAGTACTTC
.	TRBV28	TRBD1	TRBJ1-2	CASREGQGGGGYTF	TGTGCCAGCAGGGAGGGACAGGGAGGAGGCGGCTACACCTTC
.	TRBV5-1	TRBD2	TRBJ2-7	CASSPGTSGSLEQYF	TGCGCCAGCAGCCCGGGGACTAGCGGGAGTCTCGAGCAGTACTTC
.	TRBV25-1	.	TRBJ1-1	CASSESVATEAFF	TGTGCCAGCAGTGAATCCGTTGCCACTGAAGCTTTCTTT
.	TRBV2	.	TRBJ2-3	CASNRVSLDTQYF	TGTGCCAGCAATCGGGTGTCTCTGGATACGCAGTATTTT
.	TRBV11-3	TRBD2	TRBJ2-1	CASSLAGVNEQFF	TGTGCCAGCAGCTTGGCGGGAGTTAATGAGCAGTTCTTC
.	TRBV20-1	.	TRBJ1-4	CSVRINEKLFF	TGCAGTGTTAGGATTAATGAAAAACTGTTTTTT
.	TRBV4-1	.	TRBJ1-5	CASSQLLNRGNQPQHF	TGCGCCAGCAGCCAACTTCTAAACAGGGGCAATCAGCCCCAGCATTTT
.	TRBV2	TRBD2	TRBJ2-1	CASSLLAAGKFF	TGTGCCAGCAGTCTACTAGCGGCGGGGAAGTTCTTC
.	TRBV4-1	.	TRBJ2-3	CASSQLRASGATDTQYF	TGCGCCAGCAGCCAATTAAGAGCCAGCGGAGCCACAGATACGCAGTATTTT
.	TRBV19	TRBD1	TRBJ2-7	CASSRQGWHEQYF	TGTGCCAGTAGCCGACAGGGGTGGCACGAGCAGTACTTC
once	TRBV6-1	TRBD2	TRBJ2-2	CASSETSGRAGELFF	TGTGCCAGCAGTGAAACTAGCGGGAGGGCCGGGGAGCTGTTTTTT
.	TRBV10-3	TRBD1	TRBJ2-7	CAISEGRRDSGYEQYF	TGTGCCATCAGTGAGGGTAGAAGGGACAGTGGCTACGAGCAGTACTTC
.	TRBV27	.	TRBJ2-5	CASSPGIQETQYF	TGTGCCAGCAGCCCAGGGATCCAAGAGACCCAGTACTTC
.	TRBV6-5	TRBD2	TRBJ2-7	CASREKTGTRHEQYF	TGTGCCAGCAGAGAAAAAACCGGGACTAGGCACGAGCAGTACTTC
.	TRBV6-6	TRBD1	TRBJ2-1	CASSPRQGSEQFF	TGTGCCAGCAGCCCGAGACAGGGGAGTGAGCAGTTCTTC
.	TRBV7-9	.	TRBJ1-4	CASSLGQDNEKLFF	TGTGCCAGCAGCTTAGGACAGGATAATGAAAAACTGTTTTTT
.	TRBV5-8	.	TRBJ1-4	CASSMAAVPISANEKLFF	TGTGCCAGCAGCATGGCGGCGGTTCCAATATCGGCGAATGAAAAACTGTTTTTT
.	TRBV10-3	TRBD1	TRBJ1-5	CAITGQVNQPQHF	TGTGCCATCACGGGACAGGTCAATCAGCCCCAGCATTTT
once	TRBV19	.	TRBJ1-2	CASSRANYGYTF	TGTGCCAGTAGTAGGGCTAACTATGGCTACACCTTC
.	TRBV6-6	.	TRBJ1-4	CASQHRGSTNEKLFF	TGTGCCAGCCAACACCGGGGGTCCACTAATGAAAAACTGTTTTTT
.	TRBV28	.	TRBJ2-7	CASSWGHGTYEQYF	TGTGCCAGCAGTTGGGGACATGGCACCTACGAGCAGTACTTC